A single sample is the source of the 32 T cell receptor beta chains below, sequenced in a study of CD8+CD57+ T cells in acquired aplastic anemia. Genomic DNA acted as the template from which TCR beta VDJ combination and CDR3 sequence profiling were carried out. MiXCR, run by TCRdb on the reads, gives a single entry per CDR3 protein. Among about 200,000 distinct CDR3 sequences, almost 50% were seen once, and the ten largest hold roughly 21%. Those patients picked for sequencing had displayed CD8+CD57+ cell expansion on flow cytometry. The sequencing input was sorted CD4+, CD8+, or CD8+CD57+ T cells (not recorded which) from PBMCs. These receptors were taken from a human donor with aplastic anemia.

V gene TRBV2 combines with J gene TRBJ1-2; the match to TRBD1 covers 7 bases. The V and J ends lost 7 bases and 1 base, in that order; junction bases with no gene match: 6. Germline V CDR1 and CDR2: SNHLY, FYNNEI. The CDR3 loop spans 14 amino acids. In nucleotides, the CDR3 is TGTGCCAGCAATCGAGGGGGCAATAACTATGGCTACACCTTC. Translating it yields CASNRGGNNYGYTF.

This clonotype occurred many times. CDR3: CASSWELEYNEQFF. For the CDR3, the DNA is TGTGCCAGCTCCTGGGAACTAGAATACAATGAGCAGTTCTTC. The rearrangement uses TRBV7-2 and TRBJ2-1; possible D gene TRBD2, 5 bases. Trimming pared 8 bases from V and 4 bases from J, leaving 15 bases between. The germline gives CDR1 SGHTA, CDR2 FQGNSA. The CDR3 extends over 14 amino acids.

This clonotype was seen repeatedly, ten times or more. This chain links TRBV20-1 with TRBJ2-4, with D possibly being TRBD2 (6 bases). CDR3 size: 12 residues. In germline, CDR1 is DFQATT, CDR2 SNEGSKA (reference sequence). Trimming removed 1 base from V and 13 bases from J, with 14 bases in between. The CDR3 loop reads CSARAGELGQYF. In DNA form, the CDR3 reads TGCAGTGCTAGAGCGGGGGAATTAGGGCAGTACTTC.

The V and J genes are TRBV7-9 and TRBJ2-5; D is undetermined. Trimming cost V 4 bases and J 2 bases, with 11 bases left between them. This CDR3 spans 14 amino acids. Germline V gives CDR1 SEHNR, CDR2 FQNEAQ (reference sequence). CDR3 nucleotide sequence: TGTGCCAGCAGCTCCGTCCAGTCTCAAGAGACCCAGTACTTC. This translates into CASSSVQSQETQYF. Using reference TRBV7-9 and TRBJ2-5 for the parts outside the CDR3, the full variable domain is DTGVSQNPRHKITKRGQNVTFRCDPISEHNRLYWYRQTLGQGPEFLTYFQNEAQLEKSRLLSDRFSAERPKGSFSTLEIQRTEQGDSAMYLCASSSVQSQETQYFGPGTRLLVL.

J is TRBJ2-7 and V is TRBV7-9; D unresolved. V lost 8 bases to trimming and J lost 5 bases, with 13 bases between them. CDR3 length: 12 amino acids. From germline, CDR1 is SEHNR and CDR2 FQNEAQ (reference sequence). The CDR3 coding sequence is TGTGCCAGCGGGCTTGGGCCCCACGAGCAGTACTTC. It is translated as CASGLGPHEQYF.

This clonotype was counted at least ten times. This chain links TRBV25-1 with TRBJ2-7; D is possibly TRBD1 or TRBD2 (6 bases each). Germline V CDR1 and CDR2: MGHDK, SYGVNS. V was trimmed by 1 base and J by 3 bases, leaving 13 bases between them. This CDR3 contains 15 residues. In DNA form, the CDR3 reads TGTGCCAGCAGTGAATCGGGGGCCCGGGTCTACGAGCAGTACTTC. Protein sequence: CASSESGARVYEQYF.

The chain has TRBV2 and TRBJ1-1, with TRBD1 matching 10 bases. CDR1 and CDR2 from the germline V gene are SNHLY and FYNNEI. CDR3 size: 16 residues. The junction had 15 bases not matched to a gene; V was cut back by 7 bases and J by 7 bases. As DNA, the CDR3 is TGTGCCAGCACCCTAGGGGGACAGGGGATTGACCGTGAAGCTTTCTTT. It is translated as CASTLGGQGIDREAFF.

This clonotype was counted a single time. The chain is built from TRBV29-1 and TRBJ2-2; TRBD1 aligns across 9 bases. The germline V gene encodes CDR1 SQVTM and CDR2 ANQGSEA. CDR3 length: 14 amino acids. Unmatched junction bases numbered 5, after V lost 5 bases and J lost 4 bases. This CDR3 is CSVLRTGATGELFF. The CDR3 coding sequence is TGCAGCGTTCTTCGGACAGGGGCCACCGGGGAGCTGTTTTTT.

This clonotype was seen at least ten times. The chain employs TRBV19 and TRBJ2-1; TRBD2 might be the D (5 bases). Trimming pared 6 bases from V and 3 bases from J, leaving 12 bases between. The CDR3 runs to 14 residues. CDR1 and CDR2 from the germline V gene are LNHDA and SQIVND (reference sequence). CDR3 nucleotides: TGTGCCAGTAGGGCTAGGACTTACTACAATGAGCAGTTCTTC. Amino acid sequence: CASRARTYYNEQFF.

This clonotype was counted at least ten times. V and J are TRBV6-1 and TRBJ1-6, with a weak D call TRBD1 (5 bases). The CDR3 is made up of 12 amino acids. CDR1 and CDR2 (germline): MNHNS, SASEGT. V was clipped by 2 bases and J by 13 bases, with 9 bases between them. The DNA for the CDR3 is TGTGCCAGCAGTGAAATAAGGGGTCCCCTCCACTTT. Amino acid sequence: CASSEIRGPLHF.

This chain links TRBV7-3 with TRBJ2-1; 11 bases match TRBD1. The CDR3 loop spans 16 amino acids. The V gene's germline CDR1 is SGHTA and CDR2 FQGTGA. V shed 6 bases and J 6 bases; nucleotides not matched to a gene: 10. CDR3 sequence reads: CASSEDGTGGRNEQFF. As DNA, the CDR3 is TGTGCCAGCAGTGAAGACGGGACAGGGGGTCGCAATGAGCAGTTCTTC. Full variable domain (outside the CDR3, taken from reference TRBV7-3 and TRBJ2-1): GAGVSQTPSNKVTEKGKYVELRCDPISGHTALYWYRQSLGQGPEFLIYFQGTGAADDSGLPNDRFFAVRPEGSVSTLKIQRTERGDSAVYLCASSEDGTGGRNEQFFGPGTRLTVL.

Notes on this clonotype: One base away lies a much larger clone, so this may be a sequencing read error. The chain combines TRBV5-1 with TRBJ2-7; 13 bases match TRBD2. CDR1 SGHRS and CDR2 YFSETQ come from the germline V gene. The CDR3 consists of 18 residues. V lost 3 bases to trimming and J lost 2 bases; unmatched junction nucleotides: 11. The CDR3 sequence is CASSSLTTSGRAPYEQYF. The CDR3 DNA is TGCGCCAGCAGCTCCTTAACCACTAGCGGGAGGGCCCCCTACGAGCAGTACTTC.

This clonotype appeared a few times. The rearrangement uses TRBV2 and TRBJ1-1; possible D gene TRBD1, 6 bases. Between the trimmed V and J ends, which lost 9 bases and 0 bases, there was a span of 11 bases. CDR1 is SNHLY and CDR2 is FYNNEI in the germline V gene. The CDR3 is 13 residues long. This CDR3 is CARGGGMNTEAFF. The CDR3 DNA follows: TGTGCCAGAGGAGGGGGAATGAACACTGAAGCTTTCTTT.

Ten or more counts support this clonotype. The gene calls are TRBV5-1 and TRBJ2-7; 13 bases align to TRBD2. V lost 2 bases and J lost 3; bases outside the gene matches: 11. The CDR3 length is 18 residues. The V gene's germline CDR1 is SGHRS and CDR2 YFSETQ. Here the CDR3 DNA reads TGCGCCAGCAGCTTCCCGACTAGCGGGGGGCCCCGCCGCTACGAGCAGTACTTC. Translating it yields CASSFPTSGGPRRYEQYF. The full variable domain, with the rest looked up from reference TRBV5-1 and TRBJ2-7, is KAGVTQTPRYLIKTRGQQVTLSCSPISGHRSVSWYQQTPGQGLQFLFEYFSETQRNKGNFPGRFSGRQFSNSRSEMNVSTLELGDSALYLCASSFPTSGGPRRYEQYFGPGTRLTVT.

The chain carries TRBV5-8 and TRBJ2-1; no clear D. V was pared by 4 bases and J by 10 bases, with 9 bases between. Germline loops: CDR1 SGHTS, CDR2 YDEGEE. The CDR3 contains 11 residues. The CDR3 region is CASSLFYEQFF. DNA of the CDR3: TGTGCCAGCAGCCTATTCTACGAGCAGTTCTTC.

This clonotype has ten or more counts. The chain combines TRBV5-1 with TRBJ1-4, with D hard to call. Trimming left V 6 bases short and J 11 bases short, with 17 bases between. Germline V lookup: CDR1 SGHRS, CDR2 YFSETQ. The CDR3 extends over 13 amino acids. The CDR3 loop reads CASTSGRGEKLFF. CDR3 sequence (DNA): TGCGCCAGCACCTCCGGTCGGGGTGAGAAACTGTTTTTT.

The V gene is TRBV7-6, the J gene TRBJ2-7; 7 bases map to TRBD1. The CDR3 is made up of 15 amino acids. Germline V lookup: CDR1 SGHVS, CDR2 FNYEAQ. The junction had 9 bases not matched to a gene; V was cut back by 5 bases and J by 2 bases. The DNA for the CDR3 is TGTGCCAGCAGCCTGAGACAGGGTAGGGCCTACGAGCAGTACTTC. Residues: CASSLRQGRAYEQYF.

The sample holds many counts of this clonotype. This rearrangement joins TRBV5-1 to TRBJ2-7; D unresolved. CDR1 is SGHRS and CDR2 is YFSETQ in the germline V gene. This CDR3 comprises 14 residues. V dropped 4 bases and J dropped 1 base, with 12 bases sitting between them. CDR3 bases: TGCGCCAGCAGCAAGAACACCCCATCCTACGAGCAGTACTTC. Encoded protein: CASSKNTPSYEQYF.

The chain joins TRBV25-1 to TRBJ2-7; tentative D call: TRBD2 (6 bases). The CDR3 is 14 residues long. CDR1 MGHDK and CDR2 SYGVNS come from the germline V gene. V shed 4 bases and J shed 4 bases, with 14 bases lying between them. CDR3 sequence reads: CASSVGGKQYEQYF. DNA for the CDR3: TGTGCCAGCAGTGTTGGGGGGAAACAGTACGAGCAGTACTTC.

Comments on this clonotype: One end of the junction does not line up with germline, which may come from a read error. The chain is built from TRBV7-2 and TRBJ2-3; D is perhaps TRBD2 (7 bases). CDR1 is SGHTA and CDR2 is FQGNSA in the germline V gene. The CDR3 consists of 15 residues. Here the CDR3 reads CASSLGGGGADTRYF. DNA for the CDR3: TGTGCCAGCAGCTTAGGGGGGGGGGGGGCAGATACGCGGTATTTT. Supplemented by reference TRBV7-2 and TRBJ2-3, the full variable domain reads GAGVSQSPSNKVTEKGKDVELRCDPISGHTALYWYRQSLGQGLEFLIYFQGNSAPDKSGLPSDRFSAERTGGSVSTLTIQRTQQEDSAVYLCASSLGGGGADTRYFGPGTRLTVL.

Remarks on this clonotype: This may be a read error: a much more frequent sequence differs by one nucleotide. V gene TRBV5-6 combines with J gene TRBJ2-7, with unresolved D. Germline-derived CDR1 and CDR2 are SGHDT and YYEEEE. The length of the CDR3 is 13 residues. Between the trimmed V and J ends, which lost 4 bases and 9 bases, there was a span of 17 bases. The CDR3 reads CASSLLGSGGQYF. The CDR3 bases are TGTGCCAGCAGCCTGCTGGGAAGTGGCGGGCAGTACTTC.

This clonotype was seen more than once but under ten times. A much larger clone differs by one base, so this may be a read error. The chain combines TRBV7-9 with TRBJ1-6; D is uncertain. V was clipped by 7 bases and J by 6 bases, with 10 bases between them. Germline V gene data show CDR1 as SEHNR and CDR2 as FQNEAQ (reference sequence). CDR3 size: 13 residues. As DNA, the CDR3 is TGTGCCAGCAATAGAACGTTTAATTCACCCCTCCACTTT. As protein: CASNRTFNSPLHF.

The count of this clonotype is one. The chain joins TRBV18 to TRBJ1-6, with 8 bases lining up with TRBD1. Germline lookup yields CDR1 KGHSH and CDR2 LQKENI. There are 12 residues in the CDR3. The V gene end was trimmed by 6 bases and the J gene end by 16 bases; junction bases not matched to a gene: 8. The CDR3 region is CASSPDRDYLHF. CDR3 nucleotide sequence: TGTGCCAGCTCCCCGGACAGGGATTATCTCCACTTT.

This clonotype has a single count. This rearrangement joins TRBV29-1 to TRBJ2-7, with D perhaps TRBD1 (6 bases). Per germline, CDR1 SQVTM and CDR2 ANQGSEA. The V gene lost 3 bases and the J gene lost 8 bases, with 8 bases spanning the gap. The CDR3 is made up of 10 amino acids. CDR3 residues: CSVDRGKQYF. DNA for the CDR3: TGCAGCGTTGACAGGGGAAAGCAGTACTTC.

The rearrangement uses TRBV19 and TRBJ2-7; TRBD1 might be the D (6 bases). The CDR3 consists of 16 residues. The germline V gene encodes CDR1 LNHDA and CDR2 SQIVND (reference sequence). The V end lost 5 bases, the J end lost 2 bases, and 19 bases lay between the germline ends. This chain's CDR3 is CASSPRTASRAYEQYF. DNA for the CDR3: TGTGCCAGTAGTCCGAGGACAGCCTCTCGAGCCTACGAGCAGTACTTC.

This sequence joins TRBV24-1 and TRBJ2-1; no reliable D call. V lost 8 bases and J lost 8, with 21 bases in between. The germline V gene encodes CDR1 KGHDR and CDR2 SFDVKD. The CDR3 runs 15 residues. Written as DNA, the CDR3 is TGTGCCACCACTCCCGAGGCTTTGGGATGTTATGAGCAGTTCTTC. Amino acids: CATTPEALGCYEQFF.

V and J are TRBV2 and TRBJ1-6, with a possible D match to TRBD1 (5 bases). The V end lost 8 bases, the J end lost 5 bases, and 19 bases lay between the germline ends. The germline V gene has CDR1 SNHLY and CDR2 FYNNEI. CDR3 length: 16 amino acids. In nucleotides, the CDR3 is TGTGCCAGCCGGAGCGATGGGGGAACTAATAATTCACCCCTCCACTTT. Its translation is CASRSDGGTNNSPLHF.

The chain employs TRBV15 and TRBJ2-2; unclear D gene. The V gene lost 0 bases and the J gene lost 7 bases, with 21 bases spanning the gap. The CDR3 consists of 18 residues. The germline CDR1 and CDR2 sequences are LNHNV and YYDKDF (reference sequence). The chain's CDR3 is CATSREQYASSYNGELFF. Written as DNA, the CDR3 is TGTGCCACCAGCAGAGAGCAATATGCCAGCTCGTATAACGGGGAGCTGTTTTTT.

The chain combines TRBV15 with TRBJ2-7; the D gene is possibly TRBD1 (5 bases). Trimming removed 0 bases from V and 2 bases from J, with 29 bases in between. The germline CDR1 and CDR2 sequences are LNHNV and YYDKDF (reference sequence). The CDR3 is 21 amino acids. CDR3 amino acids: CATSRDRQGCMAESTPYEQYF. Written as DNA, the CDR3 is TGTGCCACCAGCAGAGATCGGCAGGGATGCATGGCGGAGTCAACCCCCTACGAGCAGTACTTC. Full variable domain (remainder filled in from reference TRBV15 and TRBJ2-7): DAMVIQNPRYQVTQFGKPVTLSCSQTLNHNVMYWYQQKSSQAPKLLFHYYDKDFNNEADTPDNFQSRRPNTSFCFLDIRSPGLGDTAMYLCATSRDRQGCMAESTPYEQYFGPGTRLTVT.

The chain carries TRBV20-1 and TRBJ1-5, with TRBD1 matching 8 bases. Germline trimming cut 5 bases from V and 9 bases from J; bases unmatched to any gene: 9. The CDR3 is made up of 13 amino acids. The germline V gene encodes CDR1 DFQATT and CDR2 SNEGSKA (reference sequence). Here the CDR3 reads CSAWTGRRGPQHF. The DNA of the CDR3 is TGCAGTGCTTGGACAGGGAGGAGAGGGCCCCAGCATTTT.

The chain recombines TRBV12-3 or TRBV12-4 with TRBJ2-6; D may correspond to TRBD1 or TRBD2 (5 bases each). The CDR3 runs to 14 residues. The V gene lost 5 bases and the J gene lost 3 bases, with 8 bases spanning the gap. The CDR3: CASSRDLGANVLTF. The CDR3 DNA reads TGTGCCAGCAGTCGGGACCTTGGGGCCAACGTCCTGACTTTC.

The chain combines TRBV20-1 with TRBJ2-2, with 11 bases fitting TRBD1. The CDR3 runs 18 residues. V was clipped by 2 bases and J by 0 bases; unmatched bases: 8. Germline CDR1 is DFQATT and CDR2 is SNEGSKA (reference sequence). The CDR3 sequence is CSARNPGQGGANTGELFF. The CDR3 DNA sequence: TGCAGTGCTAGAAACCCGGGACAGGGGGGCGCGAACACCGGGGAGCTGTTTTTT.